Sequencing of this T cell receptor beta chain was carried out in a study of brain T cells in children with intractable seizures (dated by TCRdb to the early 2020s). Broadly, across the study: Resected brain tissue from 53 pediatric epilepsy surgery cases was initially screened for immune gene transcripts with a NanoString immunology panel. About 70% of the 12 selected surgery cases also had pre-surgery blood sequenced, which left four cases with brain tissue only. General study outcomes and caveats: The patients' HCMV serostatus was not known, and viral specificity was inferred solely from CDR3 sequence similarity. Because sequencing depth differed between pre- and post-surgery blood, the absence of clones from the pre-surgery sample may reflect undersampling.

Sample time point, as interpreted from the label and publication: resected brain tissue, or blood drawn just prior to surgery. Surgery cases with the highest brain T cell transcript signatures were selected for TCR beta chain sequencing of brain tissue and, where available, blood. Before surgery, the patients had been given at least one anti-epileptic drug. The TCR-sequenced patients were children whose drug-resistant epilepsy was caused by tuberous sclerosis complex, focal cortical dysplasia, Rasmussen encephalitis or hemimegalencephaly. The blood samples were collected right before the epilepsy surgery. The Monarch genomic DNA purification kit was used to extract bulk genomic DNA from unsorted brain tissue and whole blood. The immunoSEQ assay was applied to genomic DNA to generate the TCR beta chain sequences. The study's own analysis went as follows. CDR3 sequences not starting with the conserved framework cysteine at position 104 were manually removed. To get clonality, the normalized Shannon's Diversity Index was subtracted from one, giving values from 0 (maximal diversity) to 1 (oligoclonal). Chi-squared comparison-of-proportions tests assessed whether the same CDR3 differed in frequency between samples, such as brain versus blood. Public clonotypes were identified by searching immuneACCESS, and similarity to known antiviral clonotypes was assessed with the VDJdb browser. TCRdb provides this immuneACCESS table in a form limited to in-frame rearrangements. Some clones are lacking; in checked studies, under half of them reflect an unresolved V gene, and why the rest are absent is not known. That table gives V, J and clone size, and the DNA gave D and trimming. This sample lists about 110,000 clones; 90% to 95% were detected once. The ten most abundant clones make up 3.8% of the sample.

Remarks on this clone: The antigen it recognizes is unknown. Per-base qualities were not stored, and no clone one base away is much larger.

This material consisted of peripheral blood, taken at surgery. The clonotype was recovered from a boy in the first two years of life with hemimegalencephaly and intractable seizures.

The DNA reads as follows: TGTGCCAGCAGCCCACGGACTAGCGGGAGGACGAGCTCCTACGAGCAGTACTTC. This gives the protein CASSPRTSGRTSSYEQYF. The chain uses TRBV11-3 and TRBJ2-7; 14 bases in the junction line up with TRBD2. After removal of 5 bases from V and 0 bases from J, the junction retains 9 bases not matched to a gene. Looking up the germline V gene yields CDR1 SGHNT and CDR2 YENEEA. The cysteine opens and the phenylalanine closes a CDR3 of 18 amino acids. CDR3 DNA only is kept here, 54 bases in frame from base 1.